Below, 13 T cell receptor beta chains from the same sample are listed, as sequenced in a study of T cells in Graves' hyperthyroidism and ophthalmopathy. Authors of the study amplified TCR beta CDR3 regions from RNA transcripts. The HTBI primer set was used in a first-round RT-PCR of the TCR CDR3. TCRdb re-derived calls from the multiplex PCR reads in MiXCR, one entry per CDR3 protein. The sample has about 110,000 distinct CDR3 sequences, approximately 16% seen once. The sequenced sample was blood. The receptors originated from a woman in her 50s with Graves' hyperthyroidism.

Ten or more counts support this clonotype. The V gene is TRBV7-8, the J gene TRBJ1-4; TRBD1 is a possible D gene (5 bases). The CDR3 contains 16 residues. Germline V gives CDR1 SGHVS, CDR2 FQNEAQ. Trimming stripped 5 bases from V and 5 bases from J, with 18 bases between. In DNA, the CDR3 is TGTGCCAGCAGCGTAACGTCAGGGAAGGGGAATGAAAAACTGTTTTTT. Its protein product is CASSVTSGKGNEKLFF.

In its sample, this clonotype was seen many times. CDR3 coding DNA: TGTGCCAGCAGCTCTGTCGGCCGGGACCCCCTCTCCTACGAGCAGTACGTC. Protein sequence: CASSSVGRDPLSYEQYV. V and J are TRBV5-6 and TRBJ2-7, with D perhaps being TRBD1 or TRBD2 (5 bases each). CDR1 and CDR2 from the germline V gene are SGHDT and YYEEEE. CDR3 length equals 17 residues. Trimming stripped 3 bases from V and 0 bases from J, with 19 bases between.

This clonotype has a count of ten or more. The chain employs TRBV6-1 and TRBJ1-2; the D is unclear. The V end lost 6 bases, the J end lost 5 bases, and 16 bases lay between the germline ends. Germline assignment: CDR1 MNHNS and CDR2 SASEGT. The CDR3 has 14 residues. CDR3 sequence reads: CASSFDQATYGYTF. DNA for the CDR3: TGTGCCAGCAGCTTCGACCAGGCTACGTATGGCTACACCTTC.

This clonotype was counted many times. The rearrangement links TRBV30 to TRBJ2-1; D might be TRBD2 (5 bases). This CDR3 has 12 amino acids. Trimming removed 3 bases from V and 9 bases from J, with 12 bases in between. Germline V CDR1 and CDR2: GTSNPN, SVGIG (reference sequence). CDR3 amino acids: CAWRELGSEQFF. In DNA form, the CDR3 reads TGTGCCTGGAGGGAACTAGGTTCTGAGCAGTTCTTC.

The gene calls are TRBV6-2 or TRBV6-3 and TRBJ2-3; 7 bases line up with TRBD1. Germline V gene data show CDR1 as MNHEY and CDR2 as SVGEGT. J lost 4 bases, V lost 5 bases, and 3 bases had no gene match. The CDR3 spans 13 residues. The DNA of the CDR3 is TGTGCCAGCAGTCATGGGACAGCAGATACGCAGTATTTT. Protein: CASSHGTADTQYF.

The sample holds many counts of this clonotype. The J gene is TRBJ1-1, the V gene TRBV27; possible D gene TRBD1, 5 bases. This CDR3 comprises 14 residues. V was shortened by 5 bases and J by 2 bases, with 12 bases between the two germline ends. The germline V gene encodes CDR1 MNHEY and CDR2 SMNVEV (reference sequence). The CDR3 here is CASSPAGLNTEAFF. The CDR3 DNA reads TGTGCCAGCAGTCCCGCGGGGCTAAACACTGAAGCTTTCTTT.

The chain is built from TRBV29-1 and TRBJ2-1; a possible D gene is TRBD2 (6 bases). CDR1 is SQVTM and CDR2 is ANQGSEA in the germline V gene. The CDR3 spans 11 residues. V lost 3 bases to trimming and J lost 11 bases, with 11 bases between them. The CDR3 DNA follows: TGCAGCGTTGAGCGGGGAAGCAAGCAGTTCTTC. Residues: CSVERGSKQFF.

The table lists this clonotype with many counts. V and J are TRBV20-1 and TRBJ2-5; 8 bases are shared with TRBD2. The germline CDR1 and CDR2 sequences are DFQATT and SNEGSKA (reference sequence). The CDR3 runs 12 residues. V lost 6 bases and J lost 4; bases outside the gene matches: 4. The CDR3 coding sequence is TGCAGTGCCCGGACTAGCAGAGAGACCCAGTACTTC. It codes for CSARTSRETQYF.

Details on this clonotype: At one end, the junction sequence differs from germline, possibly due to a read error. V and J are TRBV15 and TRBJ1-4, with 7 bases identical to TRBD1. Germline CDR1 is LNHNV and CDR2 is YYDKDF (reference sequence). The CDR3 sequence is 15 residues long. The CDR3 sequence is CATSRETGNNEKLSF. The CDR3 DNA follows: TGTGCCACCAGCAGAGAGACAGGGAACAATGAAAAACTGTCTTTT. The variable domain in full, completed from reference TRBV15 and TRBJ1-4, reads DAMVIQNPRYQVTQFGKPVTLSCSQTLNHNVMYWYQQKSSQAPKLLFHYYDKDFNNEADTPDNFQSRRPNTSFCFLDIRSPGLGDTAMYLCATSRETGNNEKLSFGSGTQLSVL.

Ten or more counts support this clonotype. The chain couples TRBV20-1 to TRBJ1-5, with TRBD1 identical over 11 bases. Unmatched junction bases numbered 7, after V lost 0 bases and J lost 6 bases. The CDR3 is 16 amino acids. Germline-derived CDR1 and CDR2 are DFQATT and SNEGSKA (reference sequence). CDR3 amino acids: CSARDPGQGVGQPQHF. DNA of the CDR3: TGCAGTGCTAGAGACCCGGGACAGGGGGTCGGTCAGCCCCAGCATTTT.

This clonotype was picked up many times. The chain uses TRBV11-2 and TRBJ1-6; D is uncertain. The CDR3 spans 14 residues. Germline V CDR1 and CDR2: SGHAT, FQNNGV. V shed 4 bases and J shed 7 bases, with 11 bases lying between them. This chain's CDR3 is CASSSGLPNSPLHF. The CDR3 DNA follows: TGTGCCAGCAGCTCCGGACTGCCGAATTCACCCCTCCACTTT.

This clonotype was found many times. The chain carries TRBV19 and TRBJ2-5; D may match TRBD1 or TRBD2 (5 bases each). The CDR3 consists of 14 residues. The germline V gene has CDR1 LNHDA and CDR2 SQIVND (reference sequence). Trimming pared 7 bases from V and 5 bases from J, leaving 17 bases between. The CDR3 reads CASKARGGEETQYF. The CDR3 bases are TGTGCCAGTAAGGCCCGTGGGGGTGAGGAGACCCAGTACTTC.

This clonotype was picked up a small number of times. One end of the junction varies from germline; a read error may be responsible. The genes are TRBV29-1 and TRBJ2-1, with 12 positions matching TRBD2. Germline values: CDR1 SQVTM, CDR2 ANQGSEA. The CDR3 length is 14 residues. CDR3 bases: TGCAGCTTTGAGGGACTAGCGGGTGATAATGAGCAGTTCTTC. It specifies CSFEGLAGDNEQFF.